This TCR beta chain was recorded in a study of molecular identifiers for immune sequencing clone quantification. Points from the study as a whole: Clones that had above 20 RNA copies took up over 99% of effector molecules but under 1% in naive cells.

Each CDR3 protein is one row after TCRdb ran MiXCR on the PCR reads. The repertoire consists of roughly 24,000 distinct CDR3 sequences, with 15% to 20% occurring once and the leading ten covering around 1%. This CDR3 spans 13 amino acids. V gave up 6 bases and J gave up 5 bases, with 13 bases separating them. Germline V lookup: CDR1 SNHLY, CDR2 FYNNEI. Ten or more counts support this clonotype. The antigen is not known. V is TRBV2 and J is TRBJ2-5; D gene ambiguous. The sequenced material came from naive CD8+ T cells from blood, with Jurkat cell RNA spiked in. The subset: FACS-sorted CD8+CD4-CCR7+CD45RA+ naive T cells. The clonotype was recovered from a human donor in good health. Some libraries in this study had Jurkat cell RNA spiked in. The CDR3 protein is CASSRNDWETQYF. CDR3 DNA: TGTGCCAGCAGCCGAAACGACTGGGAGACCCAGTACTTC. Full variable domain (remainder filled in from reference TRBV2 and TRBJ2-5): EPEVTQTPSHQVTQMGQEVILRCVPISNHLYFYWYRQILGQKVEFLVSFYNNEISEKSEIFDDQFSVERPDGSNFTLKIRSTKLEDSAMYFCASSRNDWETQYFGPGTRLLVL.